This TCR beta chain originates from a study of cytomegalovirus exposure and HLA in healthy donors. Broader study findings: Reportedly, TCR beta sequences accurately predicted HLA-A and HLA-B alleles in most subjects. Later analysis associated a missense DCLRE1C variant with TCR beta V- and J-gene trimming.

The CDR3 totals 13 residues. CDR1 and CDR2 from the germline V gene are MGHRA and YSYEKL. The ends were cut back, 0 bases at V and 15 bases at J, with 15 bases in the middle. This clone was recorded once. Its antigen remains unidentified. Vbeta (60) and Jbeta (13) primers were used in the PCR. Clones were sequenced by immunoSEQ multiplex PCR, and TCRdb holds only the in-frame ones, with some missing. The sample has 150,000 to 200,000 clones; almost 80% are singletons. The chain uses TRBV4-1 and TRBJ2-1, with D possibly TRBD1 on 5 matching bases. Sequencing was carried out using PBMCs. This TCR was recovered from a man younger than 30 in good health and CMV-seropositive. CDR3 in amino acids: CASSQEQAEWVFF. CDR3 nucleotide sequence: TGCGCCAGCAGCCAAGAACAGGCTGAATGGGTGTTCTTC.